Listed here are 2 T cell receptor beta chains from one sample, sequenced in a study of post-analysis software for immune sequencing data. Study observations and caveats: TRBV segments more frequent in patients than in controls numbered roughly 5 and included TRBV5-6, TRBV5-1 and TRBV20-1.

Antigens of these TCRs are unknown. Unique-molecular-identifier-tagged TCR beta cDNA libraries were used. TCRdb re-derived calls from the PCR reads in MiXCR, one entry per CDR3 protein. The repertoire holds under 900,000 distinct CDR3 sequences, with about 57% as singletons. Sequenced: blood. Receptors originate from a girl aged 5 to 17 with multiple sclerosis.

The chain combines TRBV14 with TRBJ2-1; D not resolved. V was pared by 4 bases and J by 9 bases, with 19 bases between. CDR3 length: 15 residues. The germline CDR1 and CDR2 sequences are SGHDN and FVKESK. DNA for the CDR3: TGTGCCAGCAGCCCGAATAGAGCTCAAGGCAGTGAGCAGTTCTTC. Amino acid sequence: CASSPNRAQGSEQFF.

This clonotype showed up just a few times. J is TRBJ1-2 and V is TRBV29-1; no reliable D call. The length of the CDR3 is 13 residues. CDR1 SQVTM and CDR2 ANQGSEA come from the germline V gene. V was cut by 4 bases and J by 0 bases, with 9 bases left in between. The DNA for the CDR3 is TGCAGCGTTGTGTCCAGTGCTAACTATGGCTACACCTTC. Translation: CSVVSSANYGYTF.